What follows is one T cell receptor beta chain and its context. Its antigen is as yet unknown. The data were obtained in a study of CXCR3-negative and CXCR3-positive naive CD8 T cells. Notes on the study in general: TRB CDR3 hydrophobicity was greater in CXCR3-positive naive cells than in CXCR3-negative naive cells.

There are 13 residues in the CDR3. Germline values: CDR1 SQVTM, CDR2 ANQGSEA. 5' RACE with UMI labels generated the TRB cDNA libraries. TCRdb reprocessed the 5' RACE reads, with one entry per CDR3 protein and no DNA. Its table lists over 95,000 distinct CDR3 sequences. The sequence was obtained from a human donor in good health. Some clones in this sample may be carry-over from other donors' samples. The J gene is TRBJ2-7, the V gene TRBV29-1; TCRdb proposes TRBD2, but this gene call is untestable without DNA. The sample taken for sequencing was naive CXCR3+ CD8+ T cells from blood. Stated subset: CD45RO-CCR7+CD27+CD95- naive CD8+ T cells expressing CXCR3 (TNR3+). Here the CDR3 reads CSGIVGTSYEQYF.